This TCR beta chain was sequenced during a study of identical twins. General observations from the study: Analyses based on zero insertions could be partly confounded by invariant MAIT and iNKT cells.

Addition of a universal primer site occurred through template switching, and cDNA carried unique molecular identifiers. From the 5' RACE reads, TCRdb called clonotypes with MiXCR, one entry per CDR3 protein. The sample contains 550,000 to 700,000 distinct CDR3 sequences, 9.6% of which appear only once. CDR1 is KGHSH, CDR2 LQKENI, per germline. The CDR3 has 12 amino acids. V shed 2 bases and J shed 5 bases, with 7 bases lying between them. A word on this clonotype: The target antigen is unknown.

The same data also contributed to another study, on yellow fever vaccine responses in identical twins. As that report states: Twins reportedly had a vaccine T cell response that seemed partly convergent, partly personalized.

The genes are TRBV18 and TRBJ2-7; no clear D gene. This TCR was sampled from a woman younger than 35 in good health. Sequenced material: PBMCs. The CDR3 DNA reads TGTGCCAGCTCACCATCCATCCACGAGCAGTACTTC. Protein sequence: CASSPSIHEQYF.